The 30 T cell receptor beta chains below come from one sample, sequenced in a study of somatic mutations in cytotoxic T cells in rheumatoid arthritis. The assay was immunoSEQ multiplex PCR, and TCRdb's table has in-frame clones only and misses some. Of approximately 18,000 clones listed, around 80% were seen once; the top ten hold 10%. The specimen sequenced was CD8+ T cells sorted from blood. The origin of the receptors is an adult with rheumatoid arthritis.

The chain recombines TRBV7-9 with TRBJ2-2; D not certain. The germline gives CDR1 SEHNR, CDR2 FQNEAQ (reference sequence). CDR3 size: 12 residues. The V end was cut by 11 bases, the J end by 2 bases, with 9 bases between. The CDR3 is CALERNTGELFF. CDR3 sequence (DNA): TGTGCCCTGGAAAGAAACACCGGGGAGCTGTTTTTT. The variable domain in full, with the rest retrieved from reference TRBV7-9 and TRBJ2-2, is DTGVSQNPRHKITKRGQNVTFRCDPISEHNRLYWYRQTLGQGPEFLTYFQNEAQLEKSRLLSDRFSAERPKGSFSTLEIQRTEQGDSAMYLCALERNTGELFFGEGSRLTVL.

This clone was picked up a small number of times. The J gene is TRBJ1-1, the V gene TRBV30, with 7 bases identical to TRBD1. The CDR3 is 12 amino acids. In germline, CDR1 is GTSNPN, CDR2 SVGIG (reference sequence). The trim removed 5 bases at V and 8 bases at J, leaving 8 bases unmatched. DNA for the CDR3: TGTGCCTGGGGTATGCCGGACAGGGAAGCTTTCTTT. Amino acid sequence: CAWGMPDREAFF.

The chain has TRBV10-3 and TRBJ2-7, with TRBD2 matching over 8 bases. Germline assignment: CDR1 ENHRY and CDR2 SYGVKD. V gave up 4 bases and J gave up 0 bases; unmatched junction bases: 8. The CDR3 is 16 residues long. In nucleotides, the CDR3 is TGTGCCATCAGTGTCGGACTAGCTGCAAGCTCCTACGAGCAGTACTTC. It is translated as CAISVGLAASSYEQYF.

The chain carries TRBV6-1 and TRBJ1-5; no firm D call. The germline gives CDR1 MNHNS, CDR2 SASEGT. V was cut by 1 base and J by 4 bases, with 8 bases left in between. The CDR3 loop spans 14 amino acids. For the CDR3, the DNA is TGTGCCAGCAGTGAAGGGTGGGGTAATCAGCCCCAGCATTTT. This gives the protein CASSEGWGNQPQHF.

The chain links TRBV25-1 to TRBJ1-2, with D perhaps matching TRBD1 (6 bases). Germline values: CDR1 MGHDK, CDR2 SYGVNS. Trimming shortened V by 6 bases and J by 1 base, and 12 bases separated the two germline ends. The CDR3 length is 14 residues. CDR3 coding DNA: TGTGCCAGCAGAGGTGAAGGGGGTAACTATGGCTACACCTTC. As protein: CASRGEGGNYGYTF.

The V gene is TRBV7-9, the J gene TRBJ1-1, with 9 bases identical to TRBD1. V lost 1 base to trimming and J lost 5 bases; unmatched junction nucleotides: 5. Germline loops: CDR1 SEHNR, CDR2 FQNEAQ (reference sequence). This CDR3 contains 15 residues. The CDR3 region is CASSLVQGAGTEAFF. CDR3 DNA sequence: TGTGCCAGCAGCTTAGTACAGGGGGCAGGTACTGAAGCTTTCTTT.

This CDR3 is CASSSSTGNRLFF. Here the CDR3 DNA reads TGTGCCAGCAGCTCCTCAACAGGGAATCGGCTGTTTTTT. The chain recombines TRBV5-6 with TRBJ1-4; the D gene is possibly TRBD1 (6 bases). This CDR3 region has 13 residues. V gave up 3 bases and J gave up 14 bases, with 17 bases separating them. Germline CDR1 SGHDT, CDR2 YYEEEE.

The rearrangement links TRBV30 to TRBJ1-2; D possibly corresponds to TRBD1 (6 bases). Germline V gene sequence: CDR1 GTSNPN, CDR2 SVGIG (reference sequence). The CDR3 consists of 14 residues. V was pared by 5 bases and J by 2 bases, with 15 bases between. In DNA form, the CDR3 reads TGTGCCTGGGGGGGCCCCTCAGGGAACTATGGCTACACCTTC. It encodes CAWGGPSGNYGYTF.

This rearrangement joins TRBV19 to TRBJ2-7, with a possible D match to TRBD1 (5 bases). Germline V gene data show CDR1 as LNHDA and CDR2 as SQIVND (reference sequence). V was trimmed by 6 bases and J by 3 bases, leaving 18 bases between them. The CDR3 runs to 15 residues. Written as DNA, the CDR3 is TGTGCCAGTAGCCAAACGTTATCGACAGTCTACGAGCAGTACTTC. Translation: CASSQTLSTVYEQYF.

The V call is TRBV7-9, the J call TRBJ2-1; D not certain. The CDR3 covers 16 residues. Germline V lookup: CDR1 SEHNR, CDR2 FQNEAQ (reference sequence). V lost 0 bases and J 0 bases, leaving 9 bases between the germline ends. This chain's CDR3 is CASSLARMSSYNEQFF. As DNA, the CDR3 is TGTGCCAGCAGCTTAGCAAGGATGAGCTCCTACAATGAGCAGTTCTTC. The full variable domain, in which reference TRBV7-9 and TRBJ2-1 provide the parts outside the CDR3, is DTGVSQNPRHKITKRGQNVTFRCDPISEHNRLYWYRQTLGQGPEFLTYFQNEAQLEKSRLLSDRFSAERPKGSFSTLEIQRTEQGDSAMYLCASSLARMSSYNEQFFGPGTRLTVL.

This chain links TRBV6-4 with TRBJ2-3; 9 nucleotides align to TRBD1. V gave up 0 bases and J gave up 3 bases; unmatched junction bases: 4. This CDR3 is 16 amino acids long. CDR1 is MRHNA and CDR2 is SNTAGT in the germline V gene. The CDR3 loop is CASSDSGGTGTDTQYF. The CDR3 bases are TGTGCCAGCAGTGACTCAGGAGGGACAGGGACAGATACGCAGTATTTT.

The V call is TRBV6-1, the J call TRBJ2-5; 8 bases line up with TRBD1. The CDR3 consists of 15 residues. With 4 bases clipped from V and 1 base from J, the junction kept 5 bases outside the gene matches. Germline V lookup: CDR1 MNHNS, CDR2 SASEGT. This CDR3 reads CASSGTGNPQETQYF. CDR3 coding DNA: TGTGCCAGCAGTGGGACAGGGAACCCCCAAGAGACCCAGTACTTC.

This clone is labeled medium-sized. Here the CDR3 reads CASSDLGVNTEAFF. DNA of the CDR3: TGTGCCAGCAGTGACTTAGGGGTGAACACTGAAGCTTTCTTT. The genes are TRBV2 and TRBJ1-1, with a weak D call TRBD1 (5 bases). Per germline, CDR1 SNHLY and CDR2 FYNNEI. CDR3 length equals 14 residues. V lost 3 bases and J lost 0, with 8 bases in between.

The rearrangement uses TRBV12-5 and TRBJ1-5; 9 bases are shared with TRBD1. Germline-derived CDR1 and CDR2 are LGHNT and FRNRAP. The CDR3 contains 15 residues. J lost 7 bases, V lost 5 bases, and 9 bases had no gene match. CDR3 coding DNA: TGTGCTAGTGGTCTAGGGACAGGGTTAGGGCAGCCCCAGCATTTT. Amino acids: CASGLGTGLGQPQHF.

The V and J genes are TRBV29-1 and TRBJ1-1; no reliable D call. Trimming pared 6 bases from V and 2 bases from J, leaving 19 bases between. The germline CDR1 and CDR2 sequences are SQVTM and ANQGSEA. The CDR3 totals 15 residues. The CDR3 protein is CSVYPREAQNTEAFF. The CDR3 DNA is TGCAGCGTGTACCCCCGGGAGGCGCAAAACACTGAAGCTTTCTTT. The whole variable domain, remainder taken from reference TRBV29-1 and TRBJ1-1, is SAVISQKPSRDICQRGTSLTIQCQVDSQVTMMFWYRQQPGQSLTLIATANQGSEATYESGFVIDKFPISRPNLTFSTLTVSNMSPEDSSIYLCSVYPREAQNTEAFFGQGTRLTVV.

CDR3 nucleotides: TGTGCCAGCAGTCCCGGGGCCAGGCCCGGTTTCTTC. Residues: CASSPGARPGFF. This sequence joins TRBV11-1 and TRBJ2-1; D tentatively fits TRBD1 or TRBD2 (5 bases each). The CDR3 totals 12 residues. Trimming stripped 6 bases from V and 16 bases from J, with 19 bases between. Germline V CDR1 and CDR2: SGHAT, FQDESV (reference sequence). The entire variable domain, with the rest obtained from reference TRBV11-1 and TRBJ2-1, is as follows: EAEVAQSPRYKITEKSQAVAFWCDPISGHATLYWYRQILGQGPELLVQFQDESVVDDSQLPKDRFSAERLKGVDSTLKIQPAELGDSAMYLCASSPGARPGFFGPGTRLTVL.

CDR3 DNA sequence: TGTGCTAGTGGTTTGGACCGACAGGGTGCCGAGACCCAGTACTTC. Its translation: CASGLDRQGAETQYF. The gene calls are TRBV12-5 and TRBJ2-5; 7 bases fit TRBD1. CDR1 is LGHNT, CDR2 FRNRAP, per germline. There are 15 residues in the CDR3. V dropped 1 base and J dropped 5; count of bases not matched to a gene: 7.

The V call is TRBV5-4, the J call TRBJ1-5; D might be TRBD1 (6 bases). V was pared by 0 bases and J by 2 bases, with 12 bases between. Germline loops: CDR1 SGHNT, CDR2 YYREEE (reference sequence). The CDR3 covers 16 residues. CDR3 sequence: CASSLEGGRGNQPQHF. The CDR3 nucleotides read TGTGCCAGCAGCTTGGAGGGGGGGCGGGGCAATCAGCCCCAGCATTTT. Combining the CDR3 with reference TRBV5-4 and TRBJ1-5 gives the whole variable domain ETGVTQSPTHLIKTRGQQVTLRCSSQSGHNTVSWYQQALGQGPQFIFQYYREEENGRGNFPPRFSGLQFPNYSSELNVNALELDDSALYLCASSLEGGRGNQPQHFGDGTRLSIL.

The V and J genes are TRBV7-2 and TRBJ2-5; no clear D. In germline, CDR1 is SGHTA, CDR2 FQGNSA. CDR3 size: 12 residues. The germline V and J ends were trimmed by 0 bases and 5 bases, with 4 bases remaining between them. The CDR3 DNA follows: TGTGCCAGCAGCTTAGCCCGGGAGACCCAGTACTTC. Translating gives CASSLARETQYF. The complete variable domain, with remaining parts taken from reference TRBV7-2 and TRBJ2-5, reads GAGVSQSPSNKVTEKGKDVELRCDPISGHTALYWYRQSLGQGLEFLIYFQGNSAPDKSGLPSDRFSAERTGGSVSTLTIQRTQQEDSAVYLCASSLARETQYFGPGTRLLVL.

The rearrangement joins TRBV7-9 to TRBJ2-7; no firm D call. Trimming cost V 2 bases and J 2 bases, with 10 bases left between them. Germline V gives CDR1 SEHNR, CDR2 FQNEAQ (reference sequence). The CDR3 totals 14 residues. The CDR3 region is CASSLFRAPYEQYF. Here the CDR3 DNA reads TGTGCCAGCAGCTTATTCCGGGCCCCCTACGAGCAGTACTTC.

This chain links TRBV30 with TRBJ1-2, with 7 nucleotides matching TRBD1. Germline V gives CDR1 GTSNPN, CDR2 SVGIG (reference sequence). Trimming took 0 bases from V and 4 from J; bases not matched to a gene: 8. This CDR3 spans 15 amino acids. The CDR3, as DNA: TGTGCCTGGAGTGTACGCGGACAGGCCCGCTATGGCTACACCTTC. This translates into CAWSVRGQARYGYTF.

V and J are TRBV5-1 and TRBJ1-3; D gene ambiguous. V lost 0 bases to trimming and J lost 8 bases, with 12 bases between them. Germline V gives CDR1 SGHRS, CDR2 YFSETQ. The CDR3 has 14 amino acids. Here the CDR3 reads CASSLAAVEDTIYF. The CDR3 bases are TGCGCCAGCAGCTTGGCGGCTGTGGAGGACACCATATATTTT.

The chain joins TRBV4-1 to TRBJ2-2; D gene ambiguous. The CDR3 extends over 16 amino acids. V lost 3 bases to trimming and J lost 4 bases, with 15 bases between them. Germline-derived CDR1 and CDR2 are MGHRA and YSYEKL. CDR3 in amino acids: CASSHRPTVGTGELFF. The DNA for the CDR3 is TGCGCCAGCAGCCACAGGCCAACCGTTGGCACCGGGGAGCTGTTTTTT.

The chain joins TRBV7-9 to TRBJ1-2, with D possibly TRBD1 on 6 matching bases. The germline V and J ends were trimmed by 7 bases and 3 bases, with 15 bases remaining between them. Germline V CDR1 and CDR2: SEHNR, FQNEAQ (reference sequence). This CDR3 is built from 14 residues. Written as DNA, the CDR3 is TGTGCCAGCACCCCAAGGGGGGGCGACTATGGCTACACCTTC. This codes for CASTPRGGDYGYTF.

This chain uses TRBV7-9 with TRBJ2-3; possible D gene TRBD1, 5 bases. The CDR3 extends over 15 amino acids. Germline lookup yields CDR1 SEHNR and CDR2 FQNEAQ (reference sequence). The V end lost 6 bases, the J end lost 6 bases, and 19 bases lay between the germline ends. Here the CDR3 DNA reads TGTGCCAGCAGAACCAGACAGAACCTGGAGGATACGCAGTATTTT. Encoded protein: CASRTRQNLEDTQYF.

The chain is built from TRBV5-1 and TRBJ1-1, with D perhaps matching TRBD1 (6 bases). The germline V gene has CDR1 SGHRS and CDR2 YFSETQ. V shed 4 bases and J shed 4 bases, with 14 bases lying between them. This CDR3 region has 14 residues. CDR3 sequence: CASSLSKGGTEAFF. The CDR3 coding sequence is TGCGCCAGCAGCCTCAGCAAGGGGGGCACTGAAGCTTTCTTT.

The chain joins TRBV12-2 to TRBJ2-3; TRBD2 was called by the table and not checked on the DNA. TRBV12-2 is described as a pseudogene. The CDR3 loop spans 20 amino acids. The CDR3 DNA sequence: TGTGCAAGTCGCTTAGCACCAGGCGCTAGCGGGGGCCTCCACACAGATACGCAGTATTTT. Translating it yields CASRLAPGASGGLHTDTQYF.

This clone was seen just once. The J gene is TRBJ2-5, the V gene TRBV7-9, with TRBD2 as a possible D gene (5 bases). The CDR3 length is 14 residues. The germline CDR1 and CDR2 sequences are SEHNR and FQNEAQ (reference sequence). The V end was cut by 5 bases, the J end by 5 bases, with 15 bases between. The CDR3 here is CASSNIGSGETQYF. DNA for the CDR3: TGTGCCAGCAGCAATATAGGATCGGGGGAGACCCAGTACTTC.

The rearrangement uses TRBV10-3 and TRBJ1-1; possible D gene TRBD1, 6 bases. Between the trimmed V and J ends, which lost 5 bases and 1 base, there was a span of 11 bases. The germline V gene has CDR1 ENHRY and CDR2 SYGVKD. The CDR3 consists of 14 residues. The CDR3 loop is CAISSYRENTEAFF. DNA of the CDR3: TGTGCCATCAGTAGCTACAGGGAGAACACTGAAGCTTTCTTT.

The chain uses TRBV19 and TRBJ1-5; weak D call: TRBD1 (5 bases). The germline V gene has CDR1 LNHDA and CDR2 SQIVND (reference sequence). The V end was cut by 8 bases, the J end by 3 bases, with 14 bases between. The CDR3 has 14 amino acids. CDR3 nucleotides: TGTGCCAGTGCCCGCGAGGGGATCAATCAGCCCCAGCATTTT. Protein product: CASAREGINQPQHF.